Shown below are 32 T cell receptor beta chains from a single sample sequenced in a study of PD-1 blockade in classical Hodgkin lymphoma. This sample's time point: cycle 4 day 1 (C4D1), after more than five weeks of nivolumab. Every patient had relapsed following autologous stem cell transplantation, and cohorts differed in brentuximab vedotin exposure. Data came from immunoSEQ multiplex PCR; TCRdb stores just in-frame clones and leaves some out. The data contain roughly 21,000 clones, around 79% of them seen just once; the ten biggest clones take up around 21%. The sequenced sample was peripheral blood mononuclear cells (PBMCs), obtained before the fourth cycle of nivolumab. These receptors all come from a human donor with classical Hodgkin lymphoma.

V is TRBV19 and J is TRBJ1-1; 7 bases align to TRBD1. Per the germline V gene, CDR1 is LNHDA and CDR2 is SQIVND (reference sequence). Germline trimming cut 5 bases from V and 6 bases from J; bases unmatched to any gene: 0. This CDR3 spans 11 amino acids. This CDR3 reads CASSGTAEAFF. As DNA, the CDR3 is TGTGCCAGTAGTGGGACAGCTGAAGCTTTCTTT.

The rearrangement links TRBV28 to TRBJ1-4; no clear D gene. There are 14 residues in the CDR3. V lost 4 bases and J 4 bases, leaving 10 bases between the germline ends. Germline V gene sequence: CDR1 MDHEN, CDR2 SYDVKM. This CDR3 reads CASSSGRYNEKLFF. In DNA form, the CDR3 reads TGTGCCAGCAGTTCGGGCCGTTATAATGAAAAACTGTTTTTT.

This clone appeared once. This chain uses TRBV2 with TRBJ2-3; tentatively, D is TRBD1 or TRBD2 (5 bases each). V was clipped by 6 bases and J by 2 bases, with 15 bases between them. The CDR3 totals 15 residues. Germline assignment: CDR1 SNHLY and CDR2 FYNNEI. The CDR3 sequence: CASRDRDPYTDTQYF. CDR3 nucleotides: TGTGCCAGCAGGGACCGGGACCCCTACACAGATACGCAGTATTTT. The full variable domain, in which reference TRBV2 and TRBJ2-3 provide the parts outside the CDR3, is EPEVTQTPSHQVTQMGQEVILRCVPISNHLYFYWYRQILGQKVEFLVSFYNNEISEKSEIFDDQFSVERPDGSNFTLKIRSTKLEDSAMYFCASRDRDPYTDTQYFGPGTRLTVL.

In its sample, this clone was seen a few times. V usage is TRBV10-3 and J usage is TRBJ2-7; D uncertain. Trimming stripped 0 bases from V and 2 bases from J, with 5 bases between. The CDR3 covers 13 residues. Germline CDR1 reads ENHRY; CDR2 reads SYGVKD. The CDR3: CAISESAAYEQYF. The CDR3 DNA is TGTGCCATCAGTGAGTCAGCAGCCTACGAGCAGTACTTC.

Concerning this clone: The junction shows a germline mismatch at one end, possibly a read error. The chain couples TRBV19 to TRBJ2-6; 10 bases align to TRBD1. CDR3 length: 17 residues. From germline, CDR1 is LNHDA and CDR2 SQIVND (reference sequence). The CDR3 reads CVSSAGQGIAGANVLTF. CDR3 sequence (DNA): TGTGTCAGTAGTGCGGGACAGGGGATCGCTGGGGCCAACGTCCTGACTTTC.

This chain connects TRBV5-4 to TRBJ1-2; TRBD1 matches at 7 bases. The ends lost 4 bases at V and 3 bases at J; junction bases unmatched: 3. The CDR3 runs to 13 residues. From germline, CDR1 is SGHNT and CDR2 YYREEE (reference sequence). Written as DNA, the CDR3 is TGTGCCAGCAGCGTGGGACAGTACTATGGCTACACCTTC. This encodes CASSVGQYYGYTF.

V is TRBV11-2 and J is TRBJ2-6, with TRBD1 identical over 9 bases. Germline-derived CDR1 and CDR2 are SGHAT and FQNNGV. V lost 5 bases to trimming and J lost 0 bases; unmatched junction nucleotides: 8. CDR3 length: 18 residues. CDR3 nucleotide sequence: TGTGCCAGCAGCCGGGGACAGGGTTGGAACTCTGGGGCCAACGTCCTGACTTTC. This codes for CASSRGQGWNSGANVLTF.

The chain uses TRBV12-5 and TRBJ1-1, with TRBD1 as a possible D gene (5 bases). The V and J ends lost 1 base and 4 bases respectively, with 13 bases between them. The CDR3 has 15 amino acids. Germline values: CDR1 LGHNT, CDR2 FRNRAP. The CDR3 nucleotides are TGTGCTAGTGGTTTGGATCTGCGCGGGGGCACTGAAGCTTTCTTT. Translating gives CASGLDLRGGTEAFF.

CDR3 residues: CASSGQGALTDTQYF. In nucleotides, the CDR3 is TGTGCCAGCAGTGGACAGGGGGCCCTCACAGATACGCAGTATTTT. The chain joins TRBV6-1 to TRBJ2-3; 10 positions agree with TRBD1. The junction had 3 bases not matched to a gene; V was cut back by 4 bases and J by 2 bases. Germline lookup yields CDR1 MNHNS and CDR2 SASEGT. The CDR3 covers 15 residues.

This clone was seen a few times. The CDR3 DNA reads as TGTGCCAGCAGCAATCAATACACCGGGGAGCTGTTTTTT. It is translated as CASSNQYTGELFF. The rearrangement uses TRBV13 and TRBJ2-2; no clear D gene. The germline CDR1 and CDR2 sequences are PRHDT and FYEKMQ (reference sequence). CDR3 length equals 13 residues. V dropped 5 bases and J dropped 3 bases, with 7 bases sitting between them.

V and J are TRBV5-5 and TRBJ2-4, with D possibly being TRBD1 or TRBD2 (5 bases each). This CDR3 is built from 17 residues. Trimming left V 3 bases short and J 0 bases short, with 16 bases between. CDR1 is SGHKS and CDR2 is YYEKEE in the germline V gene (reference sequence). The CDR3 sequence: CASSSRDLTLAKNIQYF. The CDR3 DNA reads as TGTGCCAGCAGCTCCCGGGACCTTACACTAGCCAAAAACATTCAGTACTTC. The full variable domain, completed using reference TRBV5-5 and TRBJ2-4, is DAGVTQSPTHLIKTRGQQVTLRCSPISGHKSVSWYQQVLGQGPQFIFQYYEKEERGRGNFPDRFSARQFPNYSSELNVNALLLGDSALYLCASSSRDLTLAKNIQYFGAGTRLSVL.

This clone was detected once. The rearrangement joins TRBV2 to TRBJ1-2; D not resolved. Deletions cut 5 bases from V and 1 base from J, with 8 bases between. The CDR3 covers 13 residues. The germline V gene encodes CDR1 SNHLY and CDR2 FYNNEI. CDR3 amino acids: CASSKDVNYGYTF. The CDR3 DNA reads TGTGCCAGCAGTAAAGATGTTAACTATGGCTACACCTTC.

The chain links TRBV5-6 to TRBJ1-1; weak D call: TRBD1 (5 bases). The CDR3 loop spans 14 amino acids. Looked up from germline, CDR1 is SGHDT and CDR2 is YYEEEE. V lost 2 bases to trimming and J lost 4 bases, with 12 bases between them. CDR3 nucleotide sequence: TGTGCCAGCAGCTTTCAGGGTCGGGGCACTGAAGCTTTCTTT. Encoded protein: CASSFQGRGTEAFF.

The V call is TRBV18, the J call TRBJ2-7, with TRBD1 as a possible D gene (6 bases). The V and J ends lost 2 bases and 2 bases respectively, with 10 bases between them. Germline CDR1 is KGHSH and CDR2 is LQKENI. The CDR3 has 14 amino acids. Here the CDR3 reads CASSPGTGTYEQYF. The CDR3 DNA sequence: TGTGCCAGCTCACCAGGCACAGGGACCTACGAGCAGTACTTC.

The chain carries TRBV5-1 and TRBJ2-1; 7 bases agree with TRBD2. With 2 bases clipped from V and 2 bases from J, the junction kept 16 bases outside the gene matches. This CDR3 has 19 residues. CDR1 SGHRS and CDR2 YFSETQ come from the germline V gene. The DNA for the CDR3 is TGCGCCAGCAGCTTTGGGGACCTCTACGGGGCGGGAGCCTACAATGAGCAGTTCTTC. It is translated as CASSFGDLYGAGAYNEQFF.

The V gene is TRBV5-1, the J gene TRBJ2-5; 8 positions match TRBD2. Germline lookup yields CDR1 SGHRS and CDR2 YFSETQ. Trimming cost V 3 bases and J 7 bases; bases outside gene matches: 11. CDR3 size: 15 residues. CDR3 in amino acids: CASSWDGTSMGTQYF. DNA of the CDR3: TGCGCCAGCAGCTGGGATGGGACTAGTATGGGGACCCAGTACTTC.

The V call is TRBV10-3, the J call TRBJ1-2, with D possibly being TRBD1 (5 bases). CDR3 length: 12 residues. The V gene's germline CDR1 is ENHRY and CDR2 SYGVKD. V was trimmed by 7 bases and J by 5 bases, leaving 11 bases between them. This CDR3 is CAITGTEYGYTF. In DNA form, the CDR3 reads TGTGCCATCACCGGGACGGAGTATGGCTACACCTTC.

This clone was recorded a few times. The rearrangement uses TRBV19 and TRBJ2-1; tentatively, D is TRBD2 (6 bases). CDR3 length equals 13 residues. V dropped 8 bases and J dropped 3 bases, with 11 bases sitting between them. CDR1 and CDR2 (germline): LNHDA, SQIVND (reference sequence). CDR3 protein: CASGRRDYNEQFF. The CDR3 region has the DNA TGTGCCAGTGGGCGGAGGGACTACAATGAGCAGTTCTTC.

The chain employs TRBV11-2 and TRBJ1-2; tentative D call: TRBD1 (6 bases). Per the germline V gene, CDR1 is SGHAT and CDR2 is FQNNGV. This CDR3 has 13 residues. V shed 6 bases and J shed 5 bases, with 13 bases lying between them. Here the CDR3 DNA reads TGTGCCAGCAGGGGGGACAATCAATATGGCTACACCTTC. The encoded protein is CASRGDNQYGYTF.

There are a few counts of this clone. CDR3 nucleotides: TGTGCCAGTGCCCGGGGCGGAACAACTAATGAAAAACTGTTTTTT. Its protein is CASARGGTTNEKLFF. The chain uses TRBV25-1 and TRBJ1-4; possible D gene TRBD1, 5 bases. CDR1 and CDR2 (germline): MGHDK, SYGVNS. Trimming removed 9 bases from V and 0 bases from J, with 14 bases in between. CDR3 length: 15 amino acids.

This chain joins TRBV19 and TRBJ1-5; 12 bases line up with TRBD1. The CDR3 loop spans 18 amino acids. Germline V gene data show CDR1 as LNHDA and CDR2 as SQIVND (reference sequence). J was trimmed by 2 bases and V by 10 bases; bases with no gene match: 15. CDR3 bases: TGTGCCACCGACTTGGGACAGGGGGCGTATAATGGCAATCAGCCCCAGCATTTT. It yields the protein CATDLGQGAYNGNQPQHF.

The rearrangement uses TRBV6-6 and TRBJ2-3, with D hard to call. The CDR3 is 13 amino acids. Germline CDR1 reads MNHNY; CDR2 reads SVGAGI (reference sequence). With 8 bases removed from V and 1 base from J, the gap between germline ends came to 10 bases. This chain's CDR3 is CASSGIGTDTQYF. DNA of the CDR3: TGTGCCAGCTCTGGTATTGGCACAGATACGCAGTATTTT.

This clone was counted only a few times. CDR3 bases: TGTGCCCCAGGCGATGGAGAAGAGACCCAGTACTTC. It specifies CAPGDGEETQYF. This sequence joins TRBV6-4 and TRBJ2-5; no firm D call. Germline CDR1 MRHNA, CDR2 SNTAGT. This CDR3 comprises 12 residues. With 11 bases removed from V and 3 bases from J, the gap between germline ends came to 13 bases.

The chain combines TRBV28 with TRBJ2-7, with TRBD2 identical over 13 bases. The germline gives CDR1 MDHEN, CDR2 SYDVKM. The CDR3 has 14 residues. J gave up 0 bases and V 10 bases, and 3 bases lay outside the gene matches. CDR3 sequence: CATGTSGDSYEQYF. The CDR3 nucleotides are TGTGCCACCGGGACTAGCGGGGACTCCTACGAGCAGTACTTC.

The chain recombines TRBV29-1 with TRBJ2-1; 8 bases agree with TRBD2. The germline CDR1 and CDR2 sequences are SQVTM and ANQGSEA. The CDR3 totals 13 residues. Trimming removed 5 bases from V and 8 bases from J; junction bases left unmatched: 8. The CDR3 region is CSVHTRREDEQFF. In DNA, the CDR3 is TGCAGCGTTCATACAAGGCGGGAGGATGAGCAGTTCTTC.

This clone was picked up a small number of times. The CDR3 reads CASSTASVYNEQFF. DNA of the CDR3: TGTGCCAGCAGTACGGCTAGCGTCTACAATGAGCAGTTCTTC. J is TRBJ2-1 and V is TRBV7-9; D may be TRBD2 (6 bases). Per the germline V gene, CDR1 is SEHNR and CDR2 is FQNEAQ (reference sequence). This CDR3 region has 14 residues. V lost 6 bases, J lost 3 bases, and 12 bases lay in between. The full variable domain, completed using reference TRBV7-9 and TRBJ2-1, is DTGVSQNPRHKITKRGQNVTFRCDPISEHNRLYWYRQTLGQGPEFLTYFQNEAQLEKSRLLSDRFSAERPKGSFSTLEIQRTEQGDSAMYLCASSTASVYNEQFFGPGTRLTVL.

The chain couples TRBV28 to TRBJ1-1, with TRBD1 matching over 11 bases. The CDR3 is 15 residues long. J gave up 6 bases and V 5 bases, and 8 bases lay outside the gene matches. Germline V gene sequence: CDR1 MDHEN, CDR2 SYDVKM. In DNA, the CDR3 is TGTGCCAGCAGTCCTGACGGGACAGGGGGATCTGAAGCTTTCTTT. It encodes CASSPDGTGGSEAFF.

V is TRBV6-5 and J is TRBJ2-7, with TRBD2 matching over 10 bases. The V gene end was trimmed by 0 bases and the J gene end by 2 bases; junction bases not matched to a gene: 4. The CDR3 is 16 amino acids. The germline CDR1 and CDR2 sequences are MNHEY and SVGAGI. This chain's CDR3 is CASSYSRTSGPYEQYF. The CDR3 nucleotides are TGTGCCAGCAGTTACTCGAGGACTAGCGGTCCCTACGAGCAGTACTTC.

The chain recombines TRBV5-6 with TRBJ2-5; TRBD2 matches at 11 bases. Germline loops: CDR1 SGHDT, CDR2 YYEEEE. This CDR3 contains 16 residues. J was trimmed by 2 bases and V by 3 bases; bases with no gene match: 6. The CDR3 protein is CASSSISGGVQETQYF. DNA of the CDR3: TGTGCCAGCAGCTCCATTAGCGGGGGGGTACAAGAGACCCAGTACTTC.

The gene calls are TRBV5-4 and TRBJ2-3, with 7 nucleotides matching TRBD1. Per germline, CDR1 SGHNT and CDR2 YYREEE (reference sequence). V lost 0 bases and J lost 4; bases outside the gene matches: 5. This CDR3 is 15 amino acids long. CDR3 sequence (DNA): TGTGCCAGCAGCTTGGAGGTGGGACAGCCAGATACGCAGTATTTT. It translates to CASSLEVGQPDTQYF.

The rearrangement links TRBV20-1 to TRBJ2-1; D call uncertain. The CDR3 runs to 11 residues. The ends were cut back, 0 bases at V and 10 bases at J, with 7 bases in the middle. Germline CDR1 is DFQATT and CDR2 is SNEGSKA (reference sequence). The CDR3 region has the DNA TGCAGTGCTAGAGATCCCTCCGAGCAGTTCTTC. Translated, it gives CSARDPSEQFF.

J is TRBJ2-2 and V is TRBV12-5; D remains unclear. The CDR3 runs 16 residues. CDR1 is LGHNT, CDR2 FRNRAP, per germline. The germline V and J ends were trimmed by 0 bases and 2 bases, with 10 bases remaining between them. CDR3 loop: CASGLVGSVNTGELFF. DNA for the CDR3: TGTGCTAGTGGTTTGGTGGGCAGCGTAAACACCGGGGAGCTGTTTTTT.